The 28 T cell receptor beta chains below were found in one sample sequenced in a study of beta chain features in type 1 diabetes. General study findings and limits: TCRB CDR3s from Type 1 diabetes patients were moderately but significantly shorter in all four CD4+ subsets.

Expressed TCRB transcripts were sequenced because the isolated RNA had all been reverse transcribed beforehand. Method: immunoSEQ multiplex PCR; TCRdb's copy keeps in-frame clones and lacks some. The sample has about 700,000 clones, over 10% seen once. No cognate antigen is known for these TCRs. The sample taken for sequencing was naive CD4+ T cells from blood. These receptor sequences come from a man between 18 and 29 years old with type 1 diabetes.

This clone was counted only a few times. The CDR3 spells CASRGDRTEQFF. CDR3 DNA: TGTGCCAGCAGGGGGGACAGGACAGAACAGTTCTTC. The J gene is TRBJ2-1, the V gene TRBV28; 8 nucleotides line up with TRBD1. CDR1 and CDR2 (germline): MDHEN, SYDVKM. J was trimmed by 13 bases and V by 6 bases; bases with no gene match: 8. There are 12 residues in the CDR3.

The chain joins TRBV5-4 to TRBJ2-1; 8 positions match TRBD1. CDR1 and CDR2 from the germline V gene are SGHNT and YYREEE (reference sequence). The CDR3 is 14 residues long. Trimming took 4 bases from V and 9 from J; bases not matched to a gene: 9. The CDR3 sequence is CASSLTGVEGEQFF. The CDR3 DNA sequence: TGTGCCAGCAGCCTGACAGGGGTTGAGGGTGAGCAGTTCTTC.

This chain joins TRBV7-9 and TRBJ2-1; 7 bases match TRBD1. CDR3 length: 16 amino acids. V lost 0 bases to trimming and J lost 2 bases; unmatched junction nucleotides: 4. CDR1 is SEHNR, CDR2 FQNEAQ, per germline (reference sequence). CDR3 DNA sequence: TGTGCCAGCAGCTTAGCGGAGAGGGGGCCCTACAATGAGCAGTTCTTC. It encodes CASSLAERGPYNEQFF.

This chain connects TRBV7-2 to TRBJ1-2, with TRBD1 as a possible D gene (6 bases). The germline CDR1 and CDR2 sequences are SGHTA and FQGNSA. The germline V and J ends were trimmed by 6 bases and 4 bases, with 18 bases remaining between them. This CDR3 has 15 residues. The chain's CDR3 is CASRPDRTRSYGYTF. The CDR3 DNA sequence: TGTGCCAGCAGACCTGACAGGACTCGATCCTATGGCTACACCTTC.

This clone was observed a few times. The same CDR3 is also encoded by other DNA sequences in this sample. The V and J genes are TRBV7-2 and TRBJ2-7; 8 bases fit TRBD1. CDR3 length: 14 residues. Germline V gene sequence: CDR1 SGHTA, CDR2 FQGNSA. Germline trimming cut 5 bases from V and 1 base from J; bases unmatched to any gene: 4. In DNA, the CDR3 is TGTGCCAGCAGCCCCGACAGGGGTTCCTACGAGCAGTACTTC. Its protein product is CASSPDRGSYEQYF.

Points on this clone: Relative to the germline gene, one junction end is altered; a read error may explain this. The chain employs TRBV29-1 and TRBJ2-1, with TRBD2 matching 13 bases. CDR3 length: 16 amino acids. The V gene's germline CDR1 is SQVTM and CDR2 ANQGSEA. The CDR3 DNA reads TGCAGCGTTGAAGACCCCAGACAATCGACTAGCGGGGGGTGGGTCTTC. Amino acid sequence: CSVEDPRQSTSGGWVF.

As to this clone: Distinct nucleotide sequences in the sample also encode this CDR3. The CDR3 reads CASSLGGQPQHF. Here the CDR3 DNA reads TGTGCCAGCAGCTTGGGTGGTCAGCCCCAGCATTTT. The chain recombines TRBV13 with TRBJ1-5; D not certain. The CDR3 length is 12 residues. V lost 3 bases, J lost 6 bases, and 6 bases lay in between. Germline V gene sequence: CDR1 PRHDT, CDR2 FYEKMQ (reference sequence).

In this sample, this clone turned up a few times. V and J are TRBV30 and TRBJ2-1; 10 positions match TRBD1. J was trimmed by 7 bases and V by 3 bases; bases with no gene match: 6. The CDR3 totals 14 residues. Per the germline V gene, CDR1 is GTSNPN and CDR2 is SVGIG (reference sequence). The CDR3 region has the DNA TGTGCCTGGAGAGACAGGGGGCTTCGGAATGAGCAGTTCTTC. Its protein product is CAWRDRGLRNEQFF.

The rearrangement links TRBV9 to TRBJ2-7, with TRBD2 identical over 11 bases. Looked up from germline, CDR1 is SGDLS and CDR2 is YYNGEE. CDR3 size: 15 residues. V shed 1 base and J 4 bases; nucleotides not matched to a gene: 4. CDR3 in amino acids: CASSVMASGGYEQYF. The CDR3 region has the DNA TGTGCCAGCAGCGTAATGGCTAGCGGGGGGTACGAGCAGTACTTC.

Concerning this clone itself: Other DNA variants within this sample encode the same CDR3. The gene calls are TRBV11-2 and TRBJ2-7; D uncertain. The V end lost 3 bases, the J end lost 1 base, and 4 bases lay between the germline ends. Looked up from germline, CDR1 is SGHAT and CDR2 is FQNNGV. The CDR3 is 12 residues long. This CDR3 reads CASSLGSYEQYF. CDR3 nucleotide sequence: TGTGCCAGCAGCTTGGGGTCCTACGAGCAGTACTTC. Together with reference TRBV11-2 and TRBJ2-7, the CDR3 gives the full variable domain: EAGVAQSPRYKIIEKRQSVAFWCNPISGHATLYWYQQILGQGPKLLIQFQNNGVVDDSQLPKDRFSAERLKGVDSTLKIQPAKLEDSAVYLCASSLGSYEQYFGPGTRLTVT.

V usage is TRBV7-9 and J usage is TRBJ1-6, with no clear D. The V gene's germline CDR1 is SEHNR and CDR2 FQNEAQ (reference sequence). The length of the CDR3 is 15 residues. Trimming stripped 1 base from V and 0 bases from J, with 4 bases between. CDR3 sequence (DNA): TGTGCCAGCAGCTTAGGAGTCTCCTATAATTCACCCCTCCACTTT. Protein sequence: CASSLGVSYNSPLHF.

The chain employs TRBV2 and TRBJ2-7; the D call may be TRBD1 or TRBD2 (5 bases each). CDR1 SNHLY and CDR2 FYNNEI come from the germline V gene. The V end was cut by 10 bases, the J end by 1 base, with 8 bases between. There are 11 residues in the CDR3. The CDR3, as DNA: TGTGCCATGGGACCGTCCTACGAGCAGTACTTC. Translation gives CAMGPSYEQYF.

The gene calls are TRBV6-6 and TRBJ2-7, with D unclear. The length of the CDR3 is 11 residues. Germline V gives CDR1 MNHNY, CDR2 SVGAGI (reference sequence). V was pared by 4 bases and J by 7 bases, with 8 bases between. The CDR3 DNA is TGTGCCAGCAGTTTCCATACGGAGCAGTACTTC. The encoded protein is CASSFHTEQYF.

This clone showed up just a few times. The chain carries TRBV5-1 and TRBJ2-1; 9 bases line up with TRBD1. CDR1 is SGHRS, CDR2 YFSETQ, per germline. CDR3 length: 14 amino acids. V lost 3 bases and J lost 7; bases outside the gene matches: 5. DNA of the CDR3: TGCGCCAGCAGCTCCGGGACAGGGATGAATGAGCAGTTCTTC. This gives the protein CASSSGTGMNEQFF.

This rearrangement joins TRBV5-1 to TRBJ2-7; 7 nucleotides agree with TRBD1. The CDR3 extends over 14 amino acids. After removal of 2 bases from V and 11 bases from J, the junction contained 13 bases not matched to a gene. Germline lookup yields CDR1 SGHRS and CDR2 YFSETQ. CDR3 in amino acids: CASSFNRGGQGEYF. Here the CDR3 DNA reads TGCGCCAGCAGCTTCAACAGGGGCGGGCAAGGGGAGTACTTC. Drawing the rest from reference TRBV5-1 and TRBJ2-7, the complete variable domain is KAGVTQTPRYLIKTRGQQVTLSCSPISGHRSVSWYQQTPGQGLQFLFEYFSETQRNKGNFPGRFSGRQFSNSRSEMNVSTLELGDSALYLCASSFNRGGQGEYFGPGTRLTVT.

The gene calls are TRBV10-1 and TRBJ2-7; 8 positions agree with TRBD2. The CDR3 sequence is 15 residues long. CDR1 is WNHNN and CDR2 is SYGVQD in the germline V gene (reference sequence). The junction had 5 bases not matched to a gene; V was cut back by 2 bases and J by 2 bases. This chain's CDR3 is CASSESSGMPYEQYF. The CDR3 region has the DNA TGCGCCAGCAGTGAGAGTAGCGGGATGCCCTACGAGCAGTACTTC.

V is TRBV10-3 and J is TRBJ2-2; no firm D call. The germline CDR1 and CDR2 sequences are ENHRY and SYGVKD. Trimming stripped 8 bases from V and 1 base from J, with 8 bases between. This CDR3 has 13 residues. This CDR3 is CAIGPENTGELFF. Here the CDR3 DNA reads TGTGCCATCGGTCCGGAGAACACCGGGGAGCTGTTTTTT.

This clone occurred a few times. J is TRBJ2-1 and V is TRBV19, with 7 nucleotides matching TRBD2. There are 14 residues in the CDR3. The germline V gene has CDR1 LNHDA and CDR2 SQIVND (reference sequence). The trim removed 5 bases at V and 10 bases at J, leaving 11 bases unmatched. CDR3 coding DNA: TGTGCCAGTAGTCCCAGCGCGGGAGTAGCGGAGCAGTTCTTC. Amino acid sequence: CASSPSAGVAEQFF.

This chain connects TRBV14 to TRBJ2-1; D might be TRBD2 (6 bases). Germline CDR1 is SGHDN and CDR2 is FVKESK. V was shortened by 1 base and J by 2 bases, with 12 bases between the two germline ends. The CDR3 sequence is 16 residues long. The CDR3 DNA reads as TGTGCCAGCAGCCAAGCGGGCGGGGCGCCCTACAATGAGCAGTTCTTC. Translated: CASSQAGGAPYNEQFF.

This clone has only a few counts. The V gene is TRBV6-5, the J gene TRBJ1-5; TRBD1 agrees at 7 bases. This CDR3 has 15 amino acids. Trimming at V came to 5 bases and at J to 5 bases, leaving 9 bases not matched to a gene. In germline, CDR1 is MNHEY, CDR2 SVGAGI. The DNA of the CDR3 is TGTGCCAGCAGTACCACAGGGGATGCGCATCAGCCCCAGCATTTT. Encoded protein: CASSTTGDAHQPQHF.

V usage is TRBV7-2 and J usage is TRBJ2-1; D is unclear. There are 17 residues in the CDR3. V gave up 3 bases and J gave up 0 bases, with 15 bases separating them. Germline-derived CDR1 and CDR2 are SGHTA and FQGNSA. The CDR3 loop is CASSFTLTVSSYNEQFF. CDR3 sequence (DNA): TGTGCCAGCAGCTTTACCTTAACAGTGAGCTCCTACAATGAGCAGTTCTTC. The complete variable domain, with remaining parts taken from reference TRBV7-2 and TRBJ2-1, reads GAGVSQSPSNKVTEKGKDVELRCDPISGHTALYWYRQSLGQGLEFLIYFQGNSAPDKSGLPSDRFSAERTGGSVSTLTIQRTQQEDSAVYLCASSFTLTVSSYNEQFFGPGTRLTVL.

This clone was recorded a few times. The chain is built from TRBV20-1 and TRBJ1-1, with D perhaps TRBD1 (5 bases). Trimming shortened V by 4 bases and J by 5 bases, and 8 bases separated the two germline ends. The germline V gene has CDR1 DFQATT and CDR2 SNEGSKA (reference sequence). There are 11 residues in the CDR3. The chain's CDR3 is CSAMGETEAFF. CDR3 in DNA: TGCAGTGCTATGGGGGAAACTGAAGCTTTCTTT.

This clone was counted only a few times. The chain carries TRBV6-1 and TRBJ2-7; D gene uncertain. The germline CDR1 and CDR2 sequences are MNHNS and SASEGT. The CDR3 is 16 amino acids. V lost 0 bases and J lost 6, with 18 bases in between. CDR3 DNA sequence: TGTGCCAGCAGTGAAGCGCTGGCAGGATCTATGAGCGAGCAGTACTTC. Its translation: CASSEALAGSMSEQYF.

Regarding this clone: The sample carries other DNA sequences with the same CDR3. The CDR3 sequence: CAWSGGVGYGYTF. The DNA of the CDR3 is TGTGCCTGGAGCGGAGGGGTCGGGTATGGCTACACCTTC. The chain combines TRBV30 with TRBJ1-2; D might be TRBD1 (5 bases). Germline CDR1 is GTSNPN and CDR2 is SVGIG (reference sequence). Trimming removed 3 bases at V and 5 bases at J, with 13 bases between. This CDR3 has 13 residues.

This clone showed up just a few times. The J gene is TRBJ2-2, the V gene TRBV14; D is unresolved. Germline-derived CDR1 and CDR2 are SGHDN and FVKESK. This CDR3 spans 14 amino acids. V was clipped by 0 bases and J by 5 bases, with 7 bases between them. Here the CDR3 reads CASSQDMGTGELFF. CDR3 bases: TGTGCCAGCAGCCAAGATATGGGAACCGGGGAGCTGTTTTTT.

This clone was picked up a small number of times. The chain couples TRBV25-1 to TRBJ1-1, with D maybe TRBD1 (6 bases). This CDR3 contains 14 residues. Germline V lookup: CDR1 MGHDK, CDR2 SYGVNS. V lost 4 bases and J lost 4, with 13 bases in between. DNA for the CDR3: TGTGCCAGCAGTGGCCAGGGGAGGGGCACTGAAGCTTTCTTT. Translation gives CASSGQGRGTEAFF.

This chain uses TRBV19 with TRBJ2-1; 9 bases align to TRBD1. Germline CDR1 LNHDA, CDR2 SQIVND (reference sequence). Trimming cost V 5 bases and J 1 base; bases outside gene matches: 12. This CDR3 region has 18 residues. The CDR3 is CASSLSRRGTGSYNEQFF. CDR3 DNA: TGTGCCAGTAGTTTGTCCCGGAGAGGGACAGGGTCCTACAATGAGCAGTTCTTC.

V gene TRBV10-3 combines with J gene TRBJ2-5; D tentatively fits TRBD1 or TRBD2 (5 bases each). The ends were cut back, 9 bases at V and 2 bases at J, with 10 bases in the middle. The germline CDR1 and CDR2 sequences are ENHRY and SYGVKD. This CDR3 spans 12 amino acids. The CDR3 here is CAMGTQQETQYF. DNA for the CDR3: TGTGCCATGGGGACCCAACAAGAGACCCAGTACTTC.